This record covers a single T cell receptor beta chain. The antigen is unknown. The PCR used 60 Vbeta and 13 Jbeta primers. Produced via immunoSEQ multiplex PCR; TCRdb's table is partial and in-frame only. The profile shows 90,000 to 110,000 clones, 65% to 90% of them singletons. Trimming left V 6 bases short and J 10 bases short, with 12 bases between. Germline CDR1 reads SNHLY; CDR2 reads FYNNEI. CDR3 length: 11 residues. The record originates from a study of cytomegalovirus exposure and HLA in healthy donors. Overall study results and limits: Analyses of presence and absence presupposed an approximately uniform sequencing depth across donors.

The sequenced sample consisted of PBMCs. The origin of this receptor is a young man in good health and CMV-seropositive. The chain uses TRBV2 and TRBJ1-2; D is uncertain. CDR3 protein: CASSEGDPYTF. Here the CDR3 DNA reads TGTGCCAGCAGCGAGGGCGATCCCTACACCTTC. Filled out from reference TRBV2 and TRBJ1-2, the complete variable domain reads EPEVTQTPSHQVTQMGQEVILRCVPISNHLYFYWYRQILGQKVEFLVSFYNNEISEKSEIFDDQFSVERPDGSNFTLKIRSTKLEDSAMYFCASSEGDPYTFGSGTRLTVV.